The clone carrying this TCR beta chain was observed many times. What it recognizes is unknown. TCRdb called the 5' RACE reads again in MiXCR, with one record for every CDR3 protein. This table has about 33,000 distinct CDR3 sequences, 5.5% to 7% appearing once. The CDR3 has 12 residues. Germline CDR1 PRHDT, CDR2 FYEKMQ (reference sequence). The V and J ends lost 7 bases and 5 bases respectively, with 12 bases between them. The data are from a study of early T cells in non-severe SARS-CoV-2 infection. General study findings and limits: VDJdb matching, biased toward anti-spike CD8 responses, missed private and CD4 specificities.

The chain carries TRBV13 and TRBJ2-7; D gene uncertain. The TCR was taken from an adult who was a healthcare worker with PCR-confirmed SARS-CoV-2 infection or an uninfected control (not recorded which). Sequencing was done on a sample of whole blood. This CDR3 is CASIRPHHEQYF. The CDR3 region has the DNA TGTGCCAGCATCCGACCCCACCACGAGCAGTACTTC.